The 30 T cell receptor beta chains below were found in one sample sequenced in a study of cytomegalovirus exposure and HLA in healthy donors. Amplification used 60 Vbeta primers and 13 Jbeta primers. Assay: immunoSEQ multiplex PCR; the TCRdb copy retains only in-frame clones and omits some. The data contain 100,000 to 150,000 clones, roughly 74% of them singletons. The sequenced sample was PBMCs. These receptors were collected from a woman between 50 and 59 years old in good health and CMV-seropositive.

The CDR3 DNA is TGTGCCACCTCAATCCGGGCCGGGGAGCTGTTTTTT. Amino acids: CATSIRAGELFF. J is TRBJ2-2 and V is TRBV15; no definite D call. The CDR3 is made up of 12 amino acids. CDR1 and CDR2 (germline): LNHNV, YYDKDF (reference sequence). Trimming removed 8 bases at V and 6 bases at J, with 10 bases between.

The rearrangement joins TRBV27 to TRBJ2-2; TRBD2 is a possible D gene (7 bases). Deletions cut 0 bases from V and 8 bases from J, with 19 bases between. This CDR3 is 17 amino acids long. CDR1 is MNHEY, CDR2 SMNVEV, per germline (reference sequence). CDR3 nucleotide sequence: TGTGCCAGCAGTTTATCAGGCAACCTGCGGGGGCGGGGGGAGCTGTTTTTT. Encoded protein: CASSLSGNLRGRGELFF.

This chain links TRBV7-2 with TRBJ1-2, with 7 bases aligning to TRBD1. Germline V gives CDR1 SGHTA, CDR2 FQGNSA. V gave up 5 bases and J gave up 2 bases; unmatched junction bases: 8. This CDR3 is 15 amino acids long. The CDR3 nucleotides read TGTGCCAGCAGCCTTAGGGACAGAAACAACTATGGCTACACCTTC. This translates into CASSLRDRNNYGYTF.

Remarks on this clone: The junction differs from germline at one of its ends, possibly a read error. The CDR3 nucleotides are TGTTCCAGCAGCCTACGACAGGGTCCTAATGAAAAACTGTTTTTT. Its protein product is CSSSLRQGPNEKLFF. The chain has TRBV7-9 and TRBJ1-4; 7 bases agree with TRBD1. The CDR3 length is 15 residues. Germline CDR1 is SEHNR and CDR2 is FQNEAQ (reference sequence). The full variable domain, with the rest looked up from reference TRBV7-9 and TRBJ1-4, is DTGVSQNPRHKITKRGQNVTFRCDPISEHNRLYWYRQTLGQGPEFLTYFQNEAQLEKSRLLSDRFSAERPKGSFSTLEIQRTEQGDSAMYLCSSSLRQGPNEKLFFGSGTQLSVL.

This chain joins TRBV5-1 and TRBJ2-7, with no clear D. Trimming took 0 bases from V and 6 from J, leaving 13 bases between them. The CDR3 sequence is 14 residues long. Germline V gives CDR1 SGHRS, CDR2 YFSETQ. The CDR3 DNA reads TGCGCCAGCAGCTTGGGCGCAGGTTACTCCGAGCAGTACTTC. Amino acids: CASSLGAGYSEQYF.

The rearrangement uses TRBV7-8 and TRBJ2-1; D is unresolved. The CDR3 loop spans 15 amino acids. Germline CDR1 reads SGHVS; CDR2 reads FQNEAQ. V was trimmed by 5 bases and J by 4 bases, leaving 15 bases between them. The DNA of the CDR3 is TGTGCCAGCAGCCCCGGCGGTCCCTTATACAATGAGCAGTTCTTC. Translating gives CASSPGGPLYNEQFF.

The chain couples TRBV10-1 to TRBJ2-3; weak D call: TRBD2 (5 bases). The length of the CDR3 is 15 residues. The germline gives CDR1 WNHNN, CDR2 SYGVQD (reference sequence). The V gene lost 2 bases and the J gene lost 3 bases, with 12 bases spanning the gap. CDR3 in amino acids: CASSELAAGTDTQYF. The CDR3 nucleotides read TGCGCCAGCAGTGAGCTGGCCGCGGGTACAGATACGCAGTATTTT.

J is TRBJ1-2 and V is TRBV19; 8 bases are a match to TRBD1. There are 15 residues in the CDR3. Germline values: CDR1 LNHDA, CDR2 SQIVND (reference sequence). The V and J ends lost 6 bases and 4 bases, in that order; junction bases with no gene match: 10. This chain's CDR3 is CASSQSGQGAYGYTF. The CDR3 DNA follows: TGTGCCAGTAGCCAATCAGGTCAGGGGGCCTATGGCTACACCTTC.

This chain connects TRBV5-1 to TRBJ2-3; 9 bases line up with TRBD2. This CDR3 has 17 residues. Germline loops: CDR1 SGHRS, CDR2 YFSETQ. V trimming: 0 bases; J trimming: 4 bases; junction bases outside the gene matches: 9. The CDR3 loop is CASSLDAGGLSADTQYF. The CDR3 DNA reads as TGCGCCAGCAGCTTGGATGCGGGGGGGCTGTCGGCAGATACGCAGTATTTT.

The gene calls are TRBV5-1 and TRBJ2-5; a possible D gene is TRBD2 (5 bases). V lost 3 bases and J 0 bases, leaving 6 bases between the germline ends. The CDR3 totals 13 residues. Germline-derived CDR1 and CDR2 are SGHRS and YFSETQ. In DNA, the CDR3 is TGCGCCAGCAGCTCTAGCTACCAAGAGACCCAGTACTTC. Protein: CASSSSYQETQYF.

The V and J genes are TRBV28 and TRBJ2-4; D remains unclear. V gave up 3 bases and J gave up 3 bases, with 15 bases separating them. The germline V gene has CDR1 MDHEN and CDR2 SYDVKM. The CDR3 extends over 16 amino acids. CDR3 coding DNA: TGTGCCAGCAGTTTTGCAACCCGGAGTTACAAAAACATTCAGTACTTC. This encodes CASSFATRSYKNIQYF.

J is TRBJ2-3 and V is TRBV12-5; 11 bases match TRBD2. Unmatched junction bases numbered 9, after V lost 6 bases and J lost 4 bases. This CDR3 has 16 amino acids. CDR1 and CDR2 (germline): LGHNT, FRNRAP. CDR3 coding DNA: TGTGCTAGTGGAGCGGGACTAGCGGTGGGTGCAGATACGCAGTATTTT. Its protein product is CASGAGLAVGADTQYF.

The chain couples TRBV5-4 to TRBJ2-5; maybe TRBD2 (5 bases). This CDR3 has 14 residues. Germline loops: CDR1 SGHNT, CDR2 YYREEE (reference sequence). The ends were cut back, 0 bases at V and 1 base at J, with 7 bases in the middle. CDR3 sequence reads: CASSLGESQETQYF. CDR3 DNA sequence: TGTGCCAGCAGCTTGGGGGAGAGCCAAGAGACCCAGTACTTC.

V and J are TRBV4-2 and TRBJ1-2, with TRBD1 matching 7 bases. The CDR3 consists of 14 residues. Trimming removed 4 bases from V and 4 bases from J; junction bases left unmatched: 6. Per germline, CDR1 LGHNA and CDR2 YNFKEQ. The CDR3 DNA sequence: TGTGCCAGCAGCCCCAGGACAGGAACCTATGGCTACACCTTC. Translating gives CASSPRTGTYGYTF.

V and J are TRBV19 and TRBJ1-6; D is perhaps TRBD1 (5 bases). The ends were cut back, 3 bases at V and 9 bases at J, with 12 bases in the middle. Germline CDR1 is LNHDA and CDR2 is SQIVND (reference sequence). This CDR3 has 14 residues. The CDR3 DNA is TGTGCCAGTAGTATCGTCCAGGGTGGTTCACCCCTCCACTTT. It specifies CASSIVQGGSPLHF.

The CDR3 DNA is TGTGCCTGGAGGCGTGTATCCGCCGGGGAGCTGTTTTTT. Translating gives CAWRRVSAGELFF. V gene TRBV30 combines with J gene TRBJ2-2; D unclear. Germline CDR1 is GTSNPN and CDR2 is SVGIG (reference sequence). The CDR3 spans 13 residues. Trimming removed 3 bases from V and 6 bases from J, with 11 bases in between.

The genes are TRBV11-2 and TRBJ2-4; 11 bases are shared with TRBD2. Per germline, CDR1 SGHAT and CDR2 FQNNGV. CDR3 length: 14 residues. V was clipped by 1 base and J by 11 bases; unmatched bases: 4. CDR3 amino acids: CASSLVLAGGLQYF. The CDR3 nucleotides are TGTGCCAGCAGCTTAGTATTAGCGGGGGGGCTTCAGTACTTC.

In DNA, the CDR3 is TGTGCCATCAGCTTCCGGGACAGGGGAGGTAACGAGCAGTACTTC. Protein: CAISFRDRGGNEQYF. The chain couples TRBV10-3 to TRBJ2-7; 10 nucleotides agree with TRBD1. With 6 bases clipped from V and 5 bases from J, the junction kept 10 bases outside the gene matches. CDR3 length: 15 residues. The germline V gene has CDR1 ENHRY and CDR2 SYGVKD.

The CDR3 DNA reads as TGCGCCAGCAGCATGGACAGGGGGCAATTCATGAACACTGAAGCTTTCTTT. Its protein product is CASSMDRGQFMNTEAFF. The chain uses TRBV5-1 and TRBJ1-1, with 11 nucleotides matching TRBD1. CDR3 length: 17 residues. Germline loops: CDR1 SGHRS, CDR2 YFSETQ. V shed 4 bases, J shed 0 bases, and the junction held 8 bases outside the gene matches. The entire variable domain, with the rest obtained from reference TRBV5-1 and TRBJ1-1, is as follows: KAGVTQTPRYLIKTRGQQVTLSCSPISGHRSVSWYQQTPGQGLQFLFEYFSETQRNKGNFPGRFSGRQFSNSRSEMNVSTLELGDSALYLCASSMDRGQFMNTEAFFGQGTRLTVV.

The V and J genes are TRBV4-2 and TRBJ2-7; the match to TRBD1 covers 9 bases. J lost 2 bases, V lost 1 base, and 6 bases had no gene match. CDR1 is LGHNA, CDR2 YNFKEQ, per germline. This CDR3 spans 16 amino acids. As DNA, the CDR3 is TGTGCCAGCAGCCAAGCACCGGGACAGGGAACCTACGAGCAGTACTTC. Protein sequence: CASSQAPGQGTYEQYF.

The V and J genes are TRBV7-9 and TRBJ2-7, with 10 positions matching TRBD2. The CDR3 has 15 amino acids. Trimming at V came to 5 bases and at J to 4 bases, leaving 8 bases not matched to a gene. The germline V gene has CDR1 SEHNR and CDR2 FQNEAQ (reference sequence). The CDR3 here is CASSHASGGFYEQYF. The CDR3 DNA sequence: TGTGCCAGCAGCCACGCTAGCGGGGGCTTTTACGAGCAGTACTTC.

The rearrangement uses TRBV10-1 and TRBJ2-1, with D perhaps matching TRBD2 (7 bases). V was shortened by 8 bases and J by 5 bases, with 19 bases between the two germline ends. This CDR3 has 15 amino acids. Germline lookup yields CDR1 WNHNN and CDR2 SYGVQD (reference sequence). The CDR3 region is CASGPRAGADNEQFF. The CDR3 nucleotides read TGCGCCAGCGGTCCCCGGGCGGGGGCCGACAATGAGCAGTTCTTC.

The chain carries TRBV10-3 and TRBJ2-3; D might be TRBD1 (6 bases). Between the trimmed V and J ends, which lost 3 bases and 4 bases, there was a span of 14 bases. There are 15 residues in the CDR3. In germline, CDR1 is ENHRY, CDR2 SYGVKD. This chain's CDR3 is CAISDGTMGSDTQYF. CDR3 nucleotides: TGTGCCATCAGTGATGGGACAATGGGTTCAGATACGCAGTATTTT.

This chain connects TRBV11-2 to TRBJ1-2; maybe TRBD1 (6 bases). CDR3 length: 15 residues. The germline gives CDR1 SGHAT, CDR2 FQNNGV. Trimming took off 2 bases at V and 8 bases at J, with 18 bases between the two ends. CDR3 in amino acids: CASSLTGSDTMGYTF. The CDR3 DNA is TGTGCCAGCAGCTTAACAGGGTCAGACACTATGGGCTACACCTTC.

The chain combines TRBV6-5 with TRBJ2-5; tentatively, D is TRBD2 (5 bases). Germline CDR1 is MNHEY and CDR2 is SVGAGI. The CDR3 consists of 15 residues. The V end lost 0 bases, the J end lost 5 bases, and 13 bases lay between the germline ends. CDR3 nucleotide sequence: TGTGCCAGCAGTTACTCCCCCGGGGTTGATGAGACCCAGTACTTC. This translates into CASSYSPGVDETQYF.

The chain links TRBV6-5 to TRBJ2-3; a weak D match, TRBD2 (5 bases). This CDR3 is built from 15 residues. V shed 6 bases and J shed 8 bases, with 21 bases lying between them. Looked up from germline, CDR1 is MNHEY and CDR2 is SVGAGI. The CDR3 spells CASRSRTSTRGTQYF. In DNA, the CDR3 is TGTGCCAGCAGATCTCGGACCTCCACTCGGGGTACGCAGTATTTT.

The rearrangement uses TRBV5-4 and TRBJ2-1; the D gene is possibly TRBD2 (6 bases). The CDR3 extends over 13 amino acids. The germline V gene encodes CDR1 SGHNT and CDR2 YYREEE (reference sequence). Trimming pared 0 bases from V and 9 bases from J, leaving 10 bases between. The CDR3 coding sequence is TGTGCCAGCAGCTTGGAACCAGCGGGTGAGCAGTTCTTC. Its protein product is CASSLEPAGEQFF.

The chain combines TRBV7-9 with TRBJ1-3, with TRBD1 matching over 8 bases. V gave up 8 bases and J gave up 3 bases; unmatched junction bases: 18. The germline gives CDR1 SEHNR, CDR2 FQNEAQ (reference sequence). This CDR3 region has 18 residues. CDR3 in amino acids: CASRRGFRGPSDGNTIYF. The CDR3, as DNA: TGTGCCAGCCGGCGGGGATTCAGGGGGCCTTCGGATGGAAACACCATATATTTT.

V and J are TRBV9 and TRBJ1-2; no firm D call. The CDR3 totals 16 residues. V was cut by 4 bases and J by 0 bases, with 16 bases left in between. Germline CDR1 and CDR2: SGDLS and YYNGEE. This CDR3 is CASSLPQGTANYGYTF. Written as DNA, the CDR3 is TGTGCCAGCAGCCTACCACAAGGTACAGCTAACTATGGCTACACCTTC.

The table lists this clone with a count of one. J is TRBJ2-7 and V is TRBV19, with a weak D call TRBD1 (6 bases). This CDR3 is 14 amino acids long. V lost 6 bases to trimming and J lost 1 base, with 13 bases between them. Germline V lookup: CDR1 LNHDA, CDR2 SQIVND (reference sequence). Here the CDR3 reads CASRLRDTSYEQYF. CDR3 sequence (DNA): TGTGCCAGTAGGCTCCGGGACACTTCCTACGAGCAGTACTTC.